This T cell receptor (beta chain) was identified in a study of T-cell reconstitution after alpha-beta-depleted transplantation in children. This clonotype was observed a handful of times. No antigen is known for it. Study-level points and caveats: Reportedly, roughly two months post-transplant, alpha-beta T cells arose from several hundred expanded graft clones. Day-60 TCRbeta diversity that was high in some patients was derived from surviving recipient T cells and thymic progenitors. T-cell numbers and diversity one year post-transplant derived largely from freshly generated T cells.

The CDR3 spans 15 residues. Germline trimming cut 4 bases from V and 4 bases from J; bases unmatched to any gene: 8. The germline gives CDR1 SGHDT, CDR2 YYEEEE. The TCRbeta library was prepared with unique molecular identifiers. One entry per CDR3 protein, called by TCRdb with MiXCR from the PCR reads. In the table there are about 830,000 distinct CDR3 sequences, 16% of which are singletons. This TCR was sampled from a male patient aged 10 to 17 who had a stem cell transplant for acute lymphoblastic leukemia, so the T cells may come from the graft donor. This chain connects TRBV5-6 to TRBJ2-5, with 9 bases lining up with TRBD1. The sequencing here drew on PBMCs, mostly from graft donor cells, taken 360 days after TCRalphabeta/CD19-depleted stem cell transplant. The CDR3 sequence: CASSPGQGVGETQYF. DNA of the CDR3: TGTGCCAGCAGCCCGGGACAGGGTGTAGGAGAGACCCAGTACTTC.